This is a list of T cell receptor beta chains from one sample in a study of blood T cells in healthy people across ages. Each CDR3 protein gets one entry after TCRdb re-called the 5' RACE reads with MiXCR. The top ten clones hold 4% of a sample with 1,500,000 or so distinct CDR3 sequences, roughly two fifths of them seen once. The sample consisted of blood. These receptors originate from a woman aged 18-30 years in good health. Both conserved end residues are part of each CDR3. The D gene is left open where the match is weak. Where a row states a size, it is once, few, many or the class of an expanded clone; other rows omit it.

j_call v_call d_call clone_size cdr3_nt cdr3_aa
TRBJ1-1 TRBV4-3 NA NA TGCGCCAGCAGCCAAGACGCAGGGGCGAGGACTGAAGCTTTCTTT CASSQDAGARTEAFF
TRBJ2-7 TRBV20-1 TRBD2 few TGCAGTGCTAGAGGTCGGACTAGCGGGAGTATAGATGAGCAGTACTTC CSARGRTSGSIDEQYF
TRBJ1-2 TRBV30 NA few TGTGCCTGGAGGAGGTTGAACTATGGCTACACCTTC CAWRRLNYGYTF
TRBJ1-1 TRBV6-1 NA few TGTGCCAGCAGTGAATTTGTGGGGCAGAACACTGAAGCTTTCTTT CASSEFVGQNTEAFF
TRBJ2-7 TRBV9 TRBD2 NA TGTGCCAGCACCCCCAGCGGGAACTCCTACGAGCAGTACTTC CASTPSGNSYEQYF
TRBJ1-4 TRBV6-1 NA many TGTGCCAGCAGTGAATGGGGGAGAGCTAATGAAAAACTGTTTTTT CASSEWGRANEKLFF
TRBJ2-1 TRBV20-1 TRBD2 NA TGCAGTGCTCGCGATTCGGGACTAGCGAGGTTGGAGCAGTTCTTC CSARDSGLARLEQFF
TRBJ2-1 TRBV9 NA NA TGTGCCAGCAGCGTAGTAATGAGCTCCTACAATGAGCAGTTCTTC CASSVVMSSYNEQFF
TRBJ1-6 TRBV7-6 NA NA TGTGCCAGCAGCTTAGTTCCGGGCTCCTATAATTCACCCCTCCACTTT CASSLVPGSYNSPLHF
TRBJ2-1 TRBV11-2 NA NA TGTGCCAGCAGCTTAGATCTTGCGTCCCGCATTGAGCAGTTCTTC CASSLDLASRIEQFF
TRBJ2-1 TRBV12-3/TRBV12-4 TRBD2 NA TGTGCCAGCAGGCCCCCGGGCGGGAGGGCCGGTAATGAGCAGTTCTTC CASRPPGGRAGNEQFF
TRBJ2-5 TRBV13 NA NA TGTGCCAGCAGCTTGTTTGCGGGCTCCAGGGAACAGTACTTC CASSLFAGSREQYF
TRBJ1-2 TRBV11-2 NA NA TGTGCCAGCAGCTTAGCTCAAGTTGGCTACACCTTC CASSLAQVGYTF
TRBJ2-7 TRBV2 TRBD1 few TGTGCCAGCAGTACCGGGACAGCCGTTTACTACGAGCAGTACTTC CASSTGTAVYYEQYF
TRBJ2-1 TRBV6-1 NA NA TGTGCCAGCAGGCCCGCCGTAGGGCCCCACAATGAGCAGTTCTTC CASRPAVGPHNEQFF
TRBJ2-1 TRBV6-5 TRBD2 NA TGTGCCAGCAGTTACAGTCTAGCGGAATACAATGAGCAGTTCTTC CASSYSLAEYNEQFF
TRBJ2-1 TRBV5-1 TRBD1 NA TGCGCCAGCAGCTTGACGACAGGGGCGTTGGGGAATGAGCAGTTCTTC CASSLTTGALGNEQFF